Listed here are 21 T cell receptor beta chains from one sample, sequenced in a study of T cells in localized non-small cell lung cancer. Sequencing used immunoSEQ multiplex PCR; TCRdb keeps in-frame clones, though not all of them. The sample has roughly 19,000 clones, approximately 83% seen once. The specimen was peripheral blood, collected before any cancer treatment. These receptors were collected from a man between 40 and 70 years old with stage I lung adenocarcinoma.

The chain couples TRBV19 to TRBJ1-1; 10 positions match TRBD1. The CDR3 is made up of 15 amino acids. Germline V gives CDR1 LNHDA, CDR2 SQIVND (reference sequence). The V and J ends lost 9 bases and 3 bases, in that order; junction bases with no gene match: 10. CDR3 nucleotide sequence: TGTGCCAGCAGCCGCCGGGACAGGGGCGACACTGAAGCTTTCTTT. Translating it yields CASSRRDRGDTEAFF.

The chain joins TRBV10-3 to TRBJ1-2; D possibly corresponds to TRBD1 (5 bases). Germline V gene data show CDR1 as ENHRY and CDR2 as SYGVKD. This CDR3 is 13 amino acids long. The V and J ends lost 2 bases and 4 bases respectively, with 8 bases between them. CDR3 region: CAISEDRFYGYTF. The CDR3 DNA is TGTGCCATCAGTGAGGACAGATTCTATGGCTACACCTTC.

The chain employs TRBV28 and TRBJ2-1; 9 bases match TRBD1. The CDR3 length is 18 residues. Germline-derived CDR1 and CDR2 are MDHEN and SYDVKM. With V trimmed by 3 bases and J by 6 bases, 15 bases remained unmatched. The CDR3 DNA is TGTGCCAGCAGTTTTCTACCGGGGACAGGGAAATCAAGCAATGAGCAGTTCTTC. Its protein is CASSFLPGTGKSSNEQFF. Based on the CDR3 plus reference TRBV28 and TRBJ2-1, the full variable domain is DVKVTQSSRYLVKRTGEKVFLECVQDMDHENMFWYRQDPGLGLRLIYFSYDVKMKEKGDIPEGYSVSREKKERFSLILESASTNQTSMYLCASSFLPGTGKSSNEQFFGPGTRLTVL.

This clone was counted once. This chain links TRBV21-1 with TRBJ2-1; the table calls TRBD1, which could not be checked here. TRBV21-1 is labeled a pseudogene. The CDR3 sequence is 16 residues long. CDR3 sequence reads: CASSQETGSRVVEQFF. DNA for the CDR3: TGTGCCAGCAGTCAAGAGACAGGGTCCCGGGTTGTTGAGCAGTTCTTC.

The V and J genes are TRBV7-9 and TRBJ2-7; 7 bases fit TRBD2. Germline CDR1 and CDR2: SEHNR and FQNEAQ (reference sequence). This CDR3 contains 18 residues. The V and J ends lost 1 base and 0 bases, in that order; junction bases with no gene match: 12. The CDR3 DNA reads TGTGCCAGCAGCTTAGTGTTAGCTTGGTCTAGCGGCTCCTACGAGCAGTACTTC. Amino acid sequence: CASSLVLAWSSGSYEQYF.

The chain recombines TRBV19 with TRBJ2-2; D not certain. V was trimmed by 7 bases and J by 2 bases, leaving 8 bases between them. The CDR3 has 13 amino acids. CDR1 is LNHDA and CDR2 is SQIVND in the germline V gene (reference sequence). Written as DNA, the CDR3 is TGTGCCAGTAAACGGCCCAACACCGGGGAGCTGTTTTTT. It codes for CASKRPNTGELFF.

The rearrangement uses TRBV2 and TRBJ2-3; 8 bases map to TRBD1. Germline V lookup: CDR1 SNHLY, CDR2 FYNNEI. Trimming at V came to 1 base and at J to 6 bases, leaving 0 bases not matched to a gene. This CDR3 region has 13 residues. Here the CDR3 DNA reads TGTGCCAGCAGTGAAGGGACAGGGGATACGCAGTATTTT. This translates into CASSEGTGDTQYF.

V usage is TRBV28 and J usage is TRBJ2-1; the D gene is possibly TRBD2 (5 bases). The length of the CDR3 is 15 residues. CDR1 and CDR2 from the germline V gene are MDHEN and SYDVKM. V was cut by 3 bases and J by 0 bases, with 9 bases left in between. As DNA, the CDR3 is TGTGCCAGCAGTTTGGACTCCAGCTCCTACAATGAGCAGTTCTTC. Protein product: CASSLDSSSYNEQFF.

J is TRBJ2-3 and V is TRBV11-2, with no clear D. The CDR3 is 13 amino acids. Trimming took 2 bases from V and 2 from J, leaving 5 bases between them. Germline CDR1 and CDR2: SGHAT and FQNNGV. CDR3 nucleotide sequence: TGTGCCAGCAGCTTATTGGTCACAGATACGCAGTATTTT. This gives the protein CASSLLVTDTQYF.

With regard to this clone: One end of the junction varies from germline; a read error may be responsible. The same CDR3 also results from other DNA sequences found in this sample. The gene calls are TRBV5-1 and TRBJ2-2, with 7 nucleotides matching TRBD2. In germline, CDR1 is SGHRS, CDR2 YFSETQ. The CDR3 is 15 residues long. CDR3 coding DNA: TGCGCCAGTAGCTTGGGCGCGGGAGACACCGGGGAGCTGTTTTTT. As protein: CASSLGAGDTGELFF.

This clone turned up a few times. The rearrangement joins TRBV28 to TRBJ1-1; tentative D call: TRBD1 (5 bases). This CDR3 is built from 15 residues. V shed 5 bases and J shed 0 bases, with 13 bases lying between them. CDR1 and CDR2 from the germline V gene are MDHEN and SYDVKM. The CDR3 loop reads CASSRGDLMNTEAFF. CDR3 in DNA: TGTGCCAGCAGTCGGGGGGACCTCATGAACACTGAAGCTTTCTTT.

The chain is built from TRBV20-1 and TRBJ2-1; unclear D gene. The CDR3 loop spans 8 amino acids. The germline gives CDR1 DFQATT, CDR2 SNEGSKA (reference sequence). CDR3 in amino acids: CSLREQFF. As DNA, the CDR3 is TGCAGCTTACGAGAGCAGTTCTTC.

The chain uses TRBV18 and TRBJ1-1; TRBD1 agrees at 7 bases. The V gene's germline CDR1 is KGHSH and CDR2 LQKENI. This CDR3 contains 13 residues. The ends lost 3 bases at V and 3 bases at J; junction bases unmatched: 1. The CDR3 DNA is TGTGCCAGCTCACCCGGACAGGACACTGAAGCTTTCTTT. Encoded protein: CASSPGQDTEAFF.

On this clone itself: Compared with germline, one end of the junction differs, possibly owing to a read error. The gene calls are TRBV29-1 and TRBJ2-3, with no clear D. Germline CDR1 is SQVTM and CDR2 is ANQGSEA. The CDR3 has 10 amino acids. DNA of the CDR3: TGCAGCGTTGAAGAGTCCGGACGGCATTTT. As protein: CSVEESGRHF.

The CDR3 nucleotides are TGTGCCAGTACCAAAGTAGGGGTGAACACTGAAGCTTTCTTT. Its translation is CASTKVGVNTEAFF. This chain joins TRBV19 and TRBJ1-1, with D maybe TRBD1 (5 bases). V was trimmed by 7 bases and J by 0 bases, leaving 12 bases between them. Germline CDR1 LNHDA, CDR2 SQIVND (reference sequence). The CDR3 sequence is 14 residues long.

The chain's CDR3 is CASSLEAGSLHGYTF. In DNA form, the CDR3 reads TGTGCCAGCAGCTTAGAGGCAGGGAGCTTACATGGCTACACCTTC. The chain has TRBV11-1 and TRBJ1-2; a weak D match, TRBD1 (5 bases). The CDR3 is 15 amino acids. Between the trimmed V and J ends, which lost 1 base and 6 bases, there was a span of 15 bases. Germline CDR1 reads SGHAT; CDR2 reads FQDESV (reference sequence).

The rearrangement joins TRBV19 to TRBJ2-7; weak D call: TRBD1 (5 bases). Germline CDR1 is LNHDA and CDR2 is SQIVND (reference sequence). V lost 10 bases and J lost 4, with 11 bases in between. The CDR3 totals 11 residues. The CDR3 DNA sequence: TGTGCCACCTCTCAGGGATACGAGCAGTACTTC. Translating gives CATSQGYEQYF. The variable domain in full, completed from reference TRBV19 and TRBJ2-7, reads DGGITQSPKYLFRKEGQNVTLSCEQNLNHDAMYWYRQDPGQGLRLIYYSQIVNDFQKGDIAEGYSVSREKKESFPLTVTSAQKNPTAFYLCATSQGYEQYFGPGTRLTVT.

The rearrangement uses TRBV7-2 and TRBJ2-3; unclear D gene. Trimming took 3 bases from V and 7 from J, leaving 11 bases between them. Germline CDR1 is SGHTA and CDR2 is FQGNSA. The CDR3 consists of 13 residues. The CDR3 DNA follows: TGTGCCAGCAGCTTTACTTTTCTAAATACGCAGTATTTT. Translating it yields CASSFTFLNTQYF.

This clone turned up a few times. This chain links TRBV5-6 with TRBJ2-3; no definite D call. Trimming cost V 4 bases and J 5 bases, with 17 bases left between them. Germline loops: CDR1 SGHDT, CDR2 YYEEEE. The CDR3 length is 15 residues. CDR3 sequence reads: CASSTNGRNRDTQYF. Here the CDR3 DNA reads TGTGCCAGCAGCACTAATGGGCGTAATAGAGATACGCAGTATTTT.

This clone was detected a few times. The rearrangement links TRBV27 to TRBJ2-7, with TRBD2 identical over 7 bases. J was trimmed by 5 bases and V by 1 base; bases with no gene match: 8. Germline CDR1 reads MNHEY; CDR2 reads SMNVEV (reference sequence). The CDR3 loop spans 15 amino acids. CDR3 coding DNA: TGTGCCAGCAGTTTATTGGGAGGGGAGACCCACGAGCAGTACTTC. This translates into CASSLLGGETHEQYF.

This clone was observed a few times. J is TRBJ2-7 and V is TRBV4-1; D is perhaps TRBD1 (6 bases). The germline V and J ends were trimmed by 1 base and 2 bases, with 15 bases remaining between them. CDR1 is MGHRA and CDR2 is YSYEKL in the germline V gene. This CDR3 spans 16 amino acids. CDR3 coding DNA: TGCGCCAGCAGCCAAGGGGGATTGGGGGCTGCCTACGAGCAGTACTTC. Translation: CASSQGGLGAAYEQYF.